The 21 T cell receptor beta chains below were found in one sample sequenced in a study of T cells in Graves' hyperthyroidism and ophthalmopathy. Researchers amplified the TCR beta CDR3 regions from RNA transcripts. Researchers ran a first-round RT-PCR on the TCR CDR3 using the HTBI primer set. TCRdb ran MiXCR on the multiplex PCR reads and lists one entry per CDR3 protein. The sample has around 350,000 distinct CDR3 sequences, roughly 13% seen once. Sequenced input: blood. Receptors were obtained from a woman aged 18-30 years with Graves' hyperthyroidism.

In this sample, this clonotype turned up many times. The V gene is TRBV30, the J gene TRBJ2-2; maybe TRBD1 (6 bases). CDR3 length: 13 amino acids. Germline CDR1 and CDR2: GTSNPN and SVGIG (reference sequence). Trimming removed 0 bases at V and 6 bases at J, with 8 bases between. The CDR3 loop is CAWSVTGSGELFF. CDR3 bases: TGTGCCTGGAGTGTTACAGGGTCCGGGGAGCTGTTTTTT.

The chain carries TRBV27 and TRBJ2-5, with 7 bases matching TRBD1. The ends lost 4 bases at V and 0 bases at J; junction bases unmatched: 2. This CDR3 region has 14 residues. Germline loops: CDR1 MNHEY, CDR2 SMNVEV (reference sequence). CDR3 residues: CASSYRGDQETQYF. The CDR3 DNA is TGTGCCAGCAGTTACAGGGGAGACCAAGAGACCCAGTACTTC.

This clonotype has at least ten counts. The V call is TRBV6-1, the J call TRBJ1-2, with 8 bases identical to TRBD1. The germline CDR1 and CDR2 sequences are MNHNS and SASEGT. The CDR3 has 12 amino acids. Unmatched junction bases numbered 4, after V lost 6 bases and J lost 7 bases. DNA for the CDR3: TGTGCCAGCAGCCCAGGGACAGGTGGCTACACCTTC. Amino acid sequence: CASSPGTGGYTF.

Comments on this clonotype: One end of the junction is discordant with germline, which a read error may explain. This chain links TRBV7-9 with TRBJ2-3; the D is unclear. The CDR3 spans 11 residues. In germline, CDR1 is SEHNR, CDR2 FQNEAQ (reference sequence). The CDR3 region is CVSSLVDTQYF. The CDR3 DNA sequence: TGTGTCAGCAGCTTAGTAGATACGCAGTATTTT. Variable domain in full (rest from reference TRBV7-9 and TRBJ2-3): DTGVSQNPRHKITKRGQNVTFRCDPISEHNRLYWYRQTLGQGPEFLTYFQNEAQLEKSRLLSDRFSAERPKGSFSTLEIQRTEQGDSAMYLCVSSLVDTQYFGPGTRLTVL.

Only a few counts were recorded for this clonotype. V usage is TRBV20-1 and J usage is TRBJ2-3; 13 nucleotides line up with TRBD2. V trimming: 7 bases; J trimming: 6 bases; junction bases outside the gene matches: 10. The germline gives CDR1 DFQATT, CDR2 SNEGSKA (reference sequence). The CDR3 has 15 residues. The CDR3 region has the DNA TGCAGTGAACTAGCGGGGGGGGGACGTTCGGATACGCAGTATTTT. As protein: CSELAGGGRSDTQYF.

This clonotype was seen repeatedly, ten times or more. The genes are TRBV2 and TRBJ1-1; D is ambiguous. Germline CDR1 SNHLY, CDR2 FYNNEI. The CDR3 covers 13 residues. V shed 4 bases and J shed 1 base, with 7 bases lying between them. CDR3 in DNA: TGTGCCAGCAGTGGACCGAGGAACACTGAAGCTTTCTTT. Translation: CASSGPRNTEAFF.

This clonotype has ten or more counts. An end of the junction does not agree with germline; a read error may underlie this. The CDR3 DNA sequence: TGTACCAGCAGCCTAGGAGGTCAGGGAATGACTGAAGCTTTCTTT. This translates into CTSSLGGQGMTEAFF. The chain couples TRBV7-9 to TRBJ1-1; possible D gene TRBD1, 5 bases. CDR1 and CDR2 from the germline V gene are SEHNR and FQNEAQ (reference sequence). The CDR3 contains 15 residues.

The chain links TRBV9 to TRBJ2-3, with TRBD2 matching 7 bases. The V gene end was trimmed by 0 bases and the J gene end by 5 bases; junction bases not matched to a gene: 6. Germline V gives CDR1 SGDLS, CDR2 YYNGEE. CDR3 length: 15 amino acids. CDR3 nucleotides: TGTGCCAGCAGCGTAGAAACGGGGGGAATAGATACGCAGTATTTT. It codes for CASSVETGGIDTQYF.

This clonotype has at least ten counts. The CDR3 spells CATRTTRTGSPLHF. The CDR3 region has the DNA TGTGCCACCAGAACTACACGAACGGGATCACCCCTCCACTTT. The rearrangement links TRBV15 to TRBJ1-6; unclear D gene. Germline-derived CDR1 and CDR2 are LNHNV and YYDKDF (reference sequence). The CDR3 spans 14 residues. The V and J ends lost 6 bases and 10 bases respectively, with 16 bases between them.

This clonotype came up a few times. The chain has TRBV7-9 and TRBJ2-3, with D possibly TRBD2 on 6 matching bases. V lost 7 bases and J 4 bases, leaving 18 bases between the germline ends. Germline V gene sequence: CDR1 SEHNR, CDR2 FQNEAQ (reference sequence). The CDR3 runs to 15 residues. CDR3 DNA sequence: TGTGCCAGCAACCGCGGTGGGAGGAGGCCAGATACGCAGTATTTT. It yields the protein CASNRGGRRPDTQYF.

This clonotype occurred many times. The gene calls are TRBV28 and TRBJ2-2; tentative D call: TRBD1 (6 bases). Trimming removed 3 bases at V and 4 bases at J, with 9 bases between. The CDR3 totals 14 residues. Germline lookup yields CDR1 MDHEN and CDR2 SYDVKM. This CDR3 reads CASSFQGSTGELFF. DNA of the CDR3: TGTGCCAGCAGTTTTCAGGGGAGCACCGGGGAGCTGTTTTTT. Together with reference TRBV28 and TRBJ2-2, the CDR3 gives the full variable domain: DVKVTQSSRYLVKRTGEKVFLECVQDMDHENMFWYRQDPGLGLRLIYFSYDVKMKEKGDIPEGYSVSREKKERFSLILESASTNQTSMYLCASSFQGSTGELFFGEGSRLTVL.

This clonotype was seen at least ten times. CDR3 region: CAISPERGYGYTF. Here the CDR3 DNA reads TGTGCCATCTCGCCGGAGAGGGGTTATGGCTACACCTTC. The rearrangement joins TRBV10-3 to TRBJ1-2, with D perhaps matching TRBD1 (5 bases). Germline V gives CDR1 ENHRY, CDR2 SYGVKD. V was cut by 8 bases and J by 5 bases, with 15 bases left in between. The CDR3 runs 13 residues.

This clonotype was seen only a few times. The V and J genes are TRBV7-9 and TRBJ2-7; a possible D gene is TRBD2 (6 bases). CDR3 length equals 14 residues. Trimming left V 1 base short and J 3 bases short, with 10 bases between. Germline CDR1 is SEHNR and CDR2 is FQNEAQ (reference sequence). CDR3 nucleotides: TGTGCCAGCAGCTTAGGCCGGGGAGGCTACGAGCAGTACTTC. Its translation is CASSLGRGGYEQYF.

This clonotype was counted many times. The chain is built from TRBV11-2 and TRBJ2-1; D gene uncertain. Germline V gene lookup returns CDR1 SGHAT and CDR2 FQNNGV. This CDR3 is 14 amino acids long. V gave up 0 bases and J gave up 4 bases, with 7 bases separating them. The CDR3 sequence: CASSLDSGYNEQFF. DNA for the CDR3: TGTGCCAGCAGCTTAGATTCGGGTTACAATGAGCAGTTCTTC.

Many counts were recorded for this clonotype. The chain uses TRBV20-1 and TRBJ2-1; D unresolved. Trimming took off 6 bases at V and 7 bases at J, with 10 bases between the two ends. The CDR3 is made up of 11 amino acids. The germline V gene has CDR1 DFQATT and CDR2 SNEGSKA (reference sequence). CDR3: CSAPIVNEQFF. DNA for the CDR3: TGCAGTGCGCCCATCGTGAATGAGCAGTTCTTC.

The chain uses TRBV12-3 or TRBV12-4 and TRBJ2-5; 8 bases are shared with TRBD1. CDR3 length: 14 residues. V shed 3 bases, J shed 5 bases, and the junction held 5 bases outside the gene matches. CDR3 DNA: TGTGCCAGCAGTTTCGACAGGGGTGGGGAGACCCAGTACTTC. This sequence encodes CASSFDRGGETQYF.

The V call is TRBV4-2, the J call TRBJ2-1; perhaps TRBD2 as D (5 bases). Germline lookup yields CDR1 LGHNA and CDR2 YNFKEQ. This CDR3 spans 13 amino acids. Trimming cost V 2 bases and J 6 bases, with 8 bases left between them. The CDR3 loop is CASSQTRVNEQFF. CDR3 coding DNA: TGTGCCAGCAGCCAAACTAGGGTCAATGAGCAGTTCTTC.

This clonotype was seen only a few times. The rearrangement links TRBV12-3 or TRBV12-4 to TRBJ2-1; no definite D call. CDR3 length equals 11 residues. V lost 5 bases and J 11 bases, leaving 10 bases between the germline ends. The CDR3 loop is CASSVTEKQFF. In nucleotides, the CDR3 is TGTGCCAGCAGTGTGACTGAGAAGCAGTTCTTC.

This clonotype was observed at least ten times. The V call is TRBV28, the J call TRBJ1-5, with 9 bases identical to TRBD1. Germline trimming cut 5 bases from V and 4 bases from J; bases unmatched to any gene: 12. The germline V gene has CDR1 MDHEN and CDR2 SYDVKM. This CDR3 has 17 amino acids. For the CDR3, the DNA is TGTGCCAGCAGTCACCTAGCGATACAGGGGGCGAATCAGCCCCAGCATTTT. Translation: CASSHLAIQGANQPQHF. The complete variable domain, with remaining parts taken from reference TRBV28 and TRBJ1-5, reads DVKVTQSSRYLVKRTGEKVFLECVQDMDHENMFWYRQDPGLGLRLIYFSYDVKMKEKGDIPEGYSVSREKKERFSLILESASTNQTSMYLCASSHLAIQGANQPQHFGDGTRLSIL.

This clonotype was observed at least ten times. The chain has TRBV7-9 and TRBJ2-7; no definite D call. Between the trimmed V and J ends, which lost 2 bases and 2 bases, there was a span of 4 bases. The CDR3 covers 12 residues. CDR1 and CDR2 (germline): SEHNR, FQNEAQ (reference sequence). CDR3 coding DNA: TGTGCCAGCAGCTTATTTCCCTACGAGCAGTACTTC. It yields the protein CASSLFPYEQYF.

There are many counts of this clonotype. The rearrangement uses TRBV6-1 and TRBJ2-1; D gene ambiguous. The CDR3 loop spans 11 amino acids. V lost 2 bases, J lost 5 bases, and 1 base lay in between. Germline CDR1 MNHNS, CDR2 SASEGT. For the CDR3, the DNA is TGTGCCAGCAGTGAACACAATGAGCAGTTCTTC. Translating gives CASSEHNEQFF.